This TCR beta chain originates from a study of blood T cell repertoires in COVID-19. Background on the study: Acute-phase and convalescent COVID-19 samples originated in the United States, Italy and Spain. Sample material is recorded as cDNA or gDNA derived from T cells, B-cell-depleted T cells, or PBMCs.

Original data processing: The authors estimated nucleated cell counts from reference gene primer amplification. Repertoires were generated with immunoSEQ multiplex PCR, while TCRdb's copy carries only in-frame clones and drops some. V and J calls and clone size are given by that table; D and trimming were obtained from the DNA. Of tens of thousands of clones in the sample, roughly four fifths were seen once. Germline CDR1 is SGHTS and CDR2 is YDEGEE. The V and J ends lost 0 bases and 2 bases respectively, with 11 bases between them. The CDR3 is 15 amino acids. Sequencing was carried out using peripheral blood. V gene TRBV5-8 combines with J gene TRBJ2-5; D gene ambiguous. The TCR was taken from a human donor in a cohort sampled during active COVID-19. The DNA of the CDR3 is TGTGCCAGCAGCTTGGGGGCGTCCATTCAAGAGACCCAGTACTTC. The encoded protein is CASSLGASIQETQYF.